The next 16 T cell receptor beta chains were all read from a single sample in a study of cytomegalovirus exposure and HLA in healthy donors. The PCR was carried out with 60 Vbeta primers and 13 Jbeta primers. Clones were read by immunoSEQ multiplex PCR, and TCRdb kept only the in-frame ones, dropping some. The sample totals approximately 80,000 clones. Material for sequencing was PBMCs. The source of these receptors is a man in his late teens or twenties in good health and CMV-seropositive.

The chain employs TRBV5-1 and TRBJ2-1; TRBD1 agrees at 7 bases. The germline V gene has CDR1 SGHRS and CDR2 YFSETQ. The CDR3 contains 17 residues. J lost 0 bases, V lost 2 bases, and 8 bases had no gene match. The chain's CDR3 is CASSLNDRASSYNEQFF. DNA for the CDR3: TGCGCCAGCAGCTTAAATGACAGGGCTAGCTCCTACAATGAGCAGTTCTTC. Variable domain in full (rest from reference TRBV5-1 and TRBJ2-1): KAGVTQTPRYLIKTRGQQVTLSCSPISGHRSVSWYQQTPGQGLQFLFEYFSETQRNKGNFPGRFSGRQFSNSRSEMNVSTLELGDSALYLCASSLNDRASSYNEQFFGPGTRLTVL.

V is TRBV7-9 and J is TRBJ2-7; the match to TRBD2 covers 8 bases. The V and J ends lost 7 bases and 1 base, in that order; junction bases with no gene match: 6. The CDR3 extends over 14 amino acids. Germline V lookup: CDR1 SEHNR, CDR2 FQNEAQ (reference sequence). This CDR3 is CASTISGVSYEQYF. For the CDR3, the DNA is TGTGCCAGCACTATTAGCGGGGTTTCCTACGAGCAGTACTTC.

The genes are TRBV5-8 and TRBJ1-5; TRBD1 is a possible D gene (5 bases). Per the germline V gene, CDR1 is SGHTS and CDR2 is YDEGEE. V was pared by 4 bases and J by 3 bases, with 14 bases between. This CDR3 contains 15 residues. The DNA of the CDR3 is TGTGCCAGCAGCCGTTGGAGGGGCCCCAATCAGCCCCAGCATTTT. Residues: CASSRWRGPNQPQHF.

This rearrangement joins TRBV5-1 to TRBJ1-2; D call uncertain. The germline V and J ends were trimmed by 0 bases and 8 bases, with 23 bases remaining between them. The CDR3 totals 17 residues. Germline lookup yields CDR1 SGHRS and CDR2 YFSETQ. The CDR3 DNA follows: TGCGCCAGCAGCTTGGCCTTATCCAGGATCGGCTGGTGGGGCTACACCTTC. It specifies CASSLALSRIGWWGYTF.

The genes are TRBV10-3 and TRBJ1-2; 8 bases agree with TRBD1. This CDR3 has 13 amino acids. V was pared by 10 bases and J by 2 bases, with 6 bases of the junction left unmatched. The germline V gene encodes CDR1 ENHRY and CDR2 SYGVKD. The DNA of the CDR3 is TGTGCCACCTGGACAGGGAGAAACTATGGCTACACCTTC. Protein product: CATWTGRNYGYTF.

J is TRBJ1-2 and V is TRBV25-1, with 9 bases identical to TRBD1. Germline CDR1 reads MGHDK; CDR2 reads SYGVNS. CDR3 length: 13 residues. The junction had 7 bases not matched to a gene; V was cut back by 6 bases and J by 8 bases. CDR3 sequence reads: CASRVRTGDGYTF. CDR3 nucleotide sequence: TGTGCCAGCAGAGTAAGGACAGGGGACGGCTACACCTTC.

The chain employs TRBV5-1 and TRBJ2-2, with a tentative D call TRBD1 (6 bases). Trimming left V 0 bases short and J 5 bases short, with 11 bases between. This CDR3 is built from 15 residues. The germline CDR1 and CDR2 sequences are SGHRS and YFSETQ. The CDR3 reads CASSLDRVETGELFF. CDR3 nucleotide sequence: TGCGCCAGCAGCTTGGACAGGGTGGAGACCGGGGAGCTGTTTTTT.

The DNA for the CDR3 is TGTGCCAGCAGCCTCCCCCGGGCTAGCGGGAGCTCCGATGAGCAGTTCTTC. This translates into CASSLPRASGSSDEQFF. The chain joins TRBV9 to TRBJ2-1; 10 bases map to TRBD2. The CDR3 runs 17 residues. V lost 4 bases to trimming and J lost 8 bases; unmatched junction nucleotides: 15. Germline CDR1 SGDLS, CDR2 YYNGEE. The whole variable domain, remainder taken from reference TRBV9 and TRBJ2-1, is DSGVTQTPKHLITATGQRVTLRCSPRSGDLSVYWYQQSLDQGLQFLIQYYNGEERAKGNILERFSAQQFPDLHSELNLSSLELGDSALYFCASSLPRASGSSDEQFFGPGTRLTVL.

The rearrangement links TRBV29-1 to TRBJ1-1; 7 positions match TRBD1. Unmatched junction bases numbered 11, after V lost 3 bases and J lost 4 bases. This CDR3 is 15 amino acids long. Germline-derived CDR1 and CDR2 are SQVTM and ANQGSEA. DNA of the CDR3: TGCAGCGTTGAGTCCGGTCGACAGGGAGTCACTGAAGCTTTCTTT. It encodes CSVESGRQGVTEAFF. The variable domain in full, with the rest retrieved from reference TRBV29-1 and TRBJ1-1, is SAVISQKPSRDICQRGTSLTIQCQVDSQVTMMFWYRQQPGQSLTLIATANQGSEATYESGFVIDKFPISRPNLTFSTLTVSNMSPEDSSIYLCSVESGRQGVTEAFFGQGTRLTVV.

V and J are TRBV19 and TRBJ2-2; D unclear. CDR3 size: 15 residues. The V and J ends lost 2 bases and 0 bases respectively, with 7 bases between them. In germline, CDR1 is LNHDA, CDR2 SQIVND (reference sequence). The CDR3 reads CASSIPSSNTGELFF. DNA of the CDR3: TGTGCCAGTAGTATACCCAGTTCGAACACCGGGGAGCTGTTTTTT.

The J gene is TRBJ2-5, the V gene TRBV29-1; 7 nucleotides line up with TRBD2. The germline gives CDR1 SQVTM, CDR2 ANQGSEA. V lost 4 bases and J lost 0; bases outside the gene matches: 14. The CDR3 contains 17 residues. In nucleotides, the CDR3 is TGCAGCGTTGGGGGGGGTTTGAGAGGGGCTAACCAAGAGACCCAGTACTTC. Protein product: CSVGGGLRGANQETQYF.

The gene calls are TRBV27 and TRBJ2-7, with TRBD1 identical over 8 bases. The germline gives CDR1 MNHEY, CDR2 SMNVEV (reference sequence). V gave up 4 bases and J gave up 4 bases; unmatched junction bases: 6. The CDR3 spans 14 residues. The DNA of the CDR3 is TGTGCCAGCAGTTCGCAGGGGGCCGCGTACGAGCAGTACTTC. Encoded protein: CASSSQGAAYEQYF.

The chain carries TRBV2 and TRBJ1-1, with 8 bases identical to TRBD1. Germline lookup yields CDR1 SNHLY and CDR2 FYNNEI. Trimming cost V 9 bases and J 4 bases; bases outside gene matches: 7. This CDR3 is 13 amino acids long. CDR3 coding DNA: TGTGCCAGTATGACAGGGGTGAGCACTGAAGCTTTCTTT. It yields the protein CASMTGVSTEAFF.

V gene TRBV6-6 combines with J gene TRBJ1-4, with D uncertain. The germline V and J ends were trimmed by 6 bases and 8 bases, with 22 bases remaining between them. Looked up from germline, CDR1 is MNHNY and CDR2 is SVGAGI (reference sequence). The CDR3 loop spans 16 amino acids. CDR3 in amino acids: CASSTNGGFGKEKLFF. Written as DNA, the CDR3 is TGTGCCAGCAGCACCAACGGCGGGTTTGGAAAAGAAAAACTGTTTTTT.

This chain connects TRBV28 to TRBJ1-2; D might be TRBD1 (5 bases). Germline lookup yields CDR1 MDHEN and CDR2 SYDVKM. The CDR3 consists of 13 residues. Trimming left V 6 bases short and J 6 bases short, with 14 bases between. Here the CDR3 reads CASSPPGRDGYTF. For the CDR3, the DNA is TGTGCCAGCAGCCCCCCAGGGAGGGATGGCTACACCTTC.

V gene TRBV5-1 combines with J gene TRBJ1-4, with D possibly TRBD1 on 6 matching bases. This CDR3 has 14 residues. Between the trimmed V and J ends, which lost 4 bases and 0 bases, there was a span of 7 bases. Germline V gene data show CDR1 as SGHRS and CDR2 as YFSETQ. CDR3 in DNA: TGCGCCAGCAGCGAGGGGGCAACTAATGAAAAACTGTTTTTT. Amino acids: CASSEGATNEKLFF.